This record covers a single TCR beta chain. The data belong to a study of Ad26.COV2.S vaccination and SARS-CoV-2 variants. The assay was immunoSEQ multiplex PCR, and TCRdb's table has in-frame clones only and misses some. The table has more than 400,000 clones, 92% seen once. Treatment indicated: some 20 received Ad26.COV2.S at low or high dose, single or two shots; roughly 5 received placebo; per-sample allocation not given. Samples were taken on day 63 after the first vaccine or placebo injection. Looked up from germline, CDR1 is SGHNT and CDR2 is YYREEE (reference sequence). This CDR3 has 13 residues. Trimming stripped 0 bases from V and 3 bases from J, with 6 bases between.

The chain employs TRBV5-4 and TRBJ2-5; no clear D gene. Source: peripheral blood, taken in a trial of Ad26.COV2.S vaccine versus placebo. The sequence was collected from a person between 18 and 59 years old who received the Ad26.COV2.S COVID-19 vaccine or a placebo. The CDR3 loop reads CASSLGPEETQYF. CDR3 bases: TGTGCCAGCAGCTTGGGTCCAGAAGAGACCCAGTACTTC.